This TCR beta chain emerged from a study of shared clonotypes between healthy human individuals. Study-wide results and limits: All-four-donor shared clonotypes had higher generation probabilities than non-shared clonotypes did. Naive subsets typically showed greater estimated richness than memory subsets. When naive CD4 clonotypes were compared across several donors, about 5% were shared.

Using immunoSEQ multiplex PCR, the repertoire was profiled, and TCRdb retains in-frame clones only, with some absent. The sample carries 100,000 or so clones, 67% recorded once. CDR1 and CDR2 (germline): MNHEY, SMNVEV (reference sequence). This CDR3 spans 14 amino acids. The V and J ends lost 5 bases and 2 bases, in that order; junction bases with no gene match: 4. As to this clone: Its antigen is undetermined.

The receptor's source is a woman aged 30 to 39 in good health. Sequenced material: memory CD8+ T cells sorted from blood. Subset described: CD45RO+ cells pooled with CCR7-negative TemRA cells. V is TRBV27 and J is TRBJ2-7, with 9 bases lining up with TRBD2. CDR3 bases: TGTGCCAGCAGTGATAGCGGGGGAACCTACGAGCAGTACTTC. This gives the protein CASSDSGGTYEQYF.